This is a list of T cell receptor beta chains from one sample in a study of T-cell memory formation after mild COVID-19. TCRdb used MiXCR to reprocess the 5' RACE reads, holding one entry per CDR3 protein. Of about 430,000 distinct CDR3 sequences detected, 20% to 25% appear once; the ten largest clones hold about 8.7%. Sequenced input: PBMCs or a T cell subset sorted from them (not recorded which). The receptors derive from an adult woman who had mild COVID-19 (a few samples of this study predate the infection). Cell type and time point are not known. Each CDR3 is given with its conserved first and last residue. D genes are given only for firm matches. Rows may omit the clone size; those that give it use once, few, many or a size class.

CDR3 protein: CASALEGGLTSEQYF
CDR3 DNA: TGTGCCAGCGCGTTAGAGGGGGGGCTTACCTCCGAGCAGTACTTC
V gene: TRBV2
J gene: TRBJ2-7
clone size: NA
D gene: NA

CDR3 protein: CASGSSGANVLTF
CDR3 DNA: TGTGCCAGCGGGAGCTCCGGGGCCAACGTCCTGACTTTC
V gene: TRBV7-9
J gene: TRBJ2-6
clone size: NA
D gene: NA

CDR3 protein: CASSPHRDRSNYGYTF
CDR3 DNA: TGTGCCAGCAGTCCCCATCGGGACAGGAGTAACTATGGCTACACCTTC
V gene: TRBV12-3/TRBV12-4
J gene: TRBJ1-2
clone size: NA
D gene: TRBD1

CDR3 protein: CASSFLAISSGANVLTF
CDR3 DNA: TGCGCCAGCAGCTTTCTAGCGATCTCCTCTGGGGCCAACGTCCTGACTTTC
V gene: TRBV5-1
J gene: TRBJ2-6
clone size: NA
D gene: NA

CDR3 protein: CAWSTQPGYNEQFF
CDR3 DNA: TGTGCCTGGAGTACCCAACCCGGTTACAATGAGCAGTTCTTC
V gene: TRBV30
J gene: TRBJ2-1
clone size: NA
D gene: NA

CDR3 protein: CASSPSGQGIEKLFF
CDR3 DNA: TGTGCCAGCAGTCCCTCGGGACAGGGGATTGAAAAACTGTTTTTT
V gene: TRBV12-3/TRBV12-4
J gene: TRBJ1-4
clone size: NA
D gene: TRBD1

CDR3 protein: CASSQVPGGYETQYF
CDR3 DNA: TGCGCCAGCAGCCAAGTCCCGGGAGGGTATGAGACCCAGTACTTC
V gene: TRBV4-1
J gene: TRBJ2-5
clone size: few
D gene: TRBD2

CDR3 protein: CATSVDGYTEAFF
CDR3 DNA: TGTGCCACCAGTGTAGATGGGTACACTGAAGCTTTCTTT
V gene: TRBV24-1
J gene: TRBJ1-1
clone size: NA
D gene: NA

CDR3 protein: CASSLPGSYEQYF
CDR3 DNA: TGTGCCAGCAGCTTACCAGGTTCCTACGAGCAGTACTTC
V gene: TRBV7-8
J gene: TRBJ2-7
clone size: many
D gene: NA

CDR3 protein: CASSPTKETQYF
CDR3 DNA: TGTGCCAGCAGTCCGACCAAAGAGACCCAGTACTTC
V gene: TRBV11-3
J gene: TRBJ2-5
clone size: NA
D gene: NA

CDR3 protein: CASSYGQGDSPLHF
CDR3 DNA: TGTGCCAGCAGTTACGGGCAGGGAGATTCACCCCTCCACTTT
V gene: TRBV6-5
J gene: TRBJ1-6
clone size: NA
D gene: NA

CDR3 protein: CASSFRLNSPLHF
CDR3 DNA: TGTGCCAGCAGTTTCCGGCTGAATTCACCCCTCCACTTT
V gene: TRBV12-3/TRBV12-4
J gene: TRBJ1-6
clone size: few
D gene: NA

CDR3 protein: CASSGDWKDTEAFF
CDR3 DNA: TGTGCCAGCAGTGGGGACTGGAAGGACACTGAAGCTTTCTTT
V gene: TRBV6-1
J gene: TRBJ1-1
clone size: NA
D gene: NA

CDR3 protein: CASSSVGLWGRKNTGELFF
CDR3 DNA: TGTGCCAGCAGCTCCGTGGGGCTATGGGGTAGGAAGAACACCGGGGAGCTGTTTTTT
V gene: TRBV11-3
J gene: TRBJ2-2
clone size: NA
D gene: NA

CDR3 protein: CASSSGPSGDEQYF
CDR3 DNA: TGTGCCAGCAGCTCGGGGCCCAGTGGGGACGAGCAGTACTTC
V gene: TRBV7-8
J gene: TRBJ2-7
clone size: NA
D gene: NA

CDR3 protein: CASSFGVGQTGGAQYF
CDR3 DNA: TGTGCCAGCAGCTTTGGGGTTGGACAGACGGGCGGAGCGCAGTATTTT
V gene: TRBV11-2
J gene: TRBJ2-3
clone size: NA
D gene: NA

CDR3 protein: CASLGSSWPDEQFF
CDR3 DNA: TGTGCCAGCCTCGGGTCCTCCTGGCCCGATGAGCAGTTCTTC
V gene: TRBV7-9
J gene: TRBJ2-1
clone size: few
D gene: NA

CDR3 protein: CASSHTSGIDNEQFF
CDR3 DNA: TGTGCCAGCAGTCATACTAGCGGTATAGACAATGAGCAGTTCTTC
V gene: TRBV12-3/TRBV12-4
J gene: TRBJ2-1
clone size: NA
D gene: TRBD2

CDR3 protein: CASTNSGGEQFF
CDR3 DNA: TGTGCCAGCACCAATAGCGGGGGTGAGCAGTTCTTC
V gene: TRBV12-3/TRBV12-4
J gene: TRBJ2-1
clone size: few
D gene: TRBD2